Listed below are T cell receptor beta chains from one sample, sequenced in a study of control samples from healthy donors and cancer patients. The data were produced by immunoSEQ multiplex PCR, yet TCRdb's version contains in-frame clones alone and is incomplete. The data contain around 90,000 clones, 85% of them singletons. The source material was blood. These receptors all stem from a woman aged 40 to 50 in good health. Both conserved end residues are part of each CDR3. Fields, in order: V gene, D gene, J gene, clone size, CDR3 protein, CDR3 DNA. The D gene is left open where the match is weak. Expanded clones are given a class, and other clones once, few, many or no size at all.

>TRBV3-1/TRBV3-2|TRBD1|TRBJ1-5|once
CASSQAGGQPQHF
TGTGCCAGCAGCCAAGCAGGGGGTCAGCCCCAGCATTTT
>TRBV7-9|NA|TRBJ2-3|NA
CASSSDRLSGDTQYF
TGTGCCAGCAGCTCCGACAGGCTTAGTGGAGATACGCAGTATTTT
>TRBV5-8|TRBD1|TRBJ2-7|once
CASSLGQGNEQYF
TGTGCCAGCAGCTTGGGACAGGGTAACGAGCAGTACTTC
>TRBV6-2/TRBV6-3|NA|TRBJ1-2|NA
CASSYLRQSPNYGYTF
TGTGCCAGCAGTTACCTCCGACAGTCACCTAACTATGGCTACACCTTC
>TRBV25-1|TRBD1|TRBJ1-2|NA
CASSGTGGGYGYTF
TGTGCCAGCAGCGGGACAGGGGGAGGGTATGGCTACACCTTC
>TRBV9|NA|TRBJ2-3|NA
CASSARTSSTDTQYF
TGTGCCAGCAGCGCGAGGACTTCTAGCACAGATACGCAGTATTTT
>TRBV19|NA|TRBJ1-2|NA
CASSRTGYFNYGYTF
TGTGCCAGTAGCCGAACAGGGTATTTTAACTATGGCTACACCTTC
>TRBV9|NA|TRBJ2-2|NA
CASSVVGTNTGELFF
TGTGCCAGCAGCGTAGTGGGCACGAACACCGGGGAGCTGTTTTTT
>TRBV7-7|TRBD2|TRBJ2-5|NA
CASSPGGSSAETQYF
TGTGCCAGCAGCCCGGGGGGGTCCTCGGCGGAGACCCAGTACTTC
>TRBV10-3|TRBD1|TRBJ2-1|NA
CAISVTGRDEQFF
TGTGCCATCAGTGTGACAGGGCGGGATGAGCAGTTCTTC
>TRBV6-2/TRBV6-3|NA|TRBJ2-3|NA
CASSFSSADTQYF
TGTGCCAGCAGTTTCTCGAGCGCAGATACGCAGTATTTT
>TRBV27|TRBD1|TRBJ1-6|few
CASSNRQGGNSPLHF
TGTGCCAGCAGTAACCGACAGGGAGGTAATTCACCCCTCCACTTT
>TRBV12-3/TRBV12-4|NA|TRBJ1-5|NA
CASSFSWGQPQHF
TGTGCCAGCAGTTTCAGTTGGGGTCAGCCCCAGCATTTT
>TRBV6-5|NA|TRBJ2-2|NA
CASTWGLHGELFF
TGTGCCAGCACCTGGGGCTTACACGGGGAGCTGTTTTTT
>TRBV7-2|NA|TRBJ2-7|once
CASSLARAEPEQYF
TGTGCCAGCAGCTTAGCCCGGGCCGAGCCCGAGCAGTACTTC
>TRBV7-9|NA|TRBJ1-3|NA
CASSNSTGLSGNTIYF
TGTGCCAGCAGCAACTCGACAGGCCTCTCTGGAAACACCATATATTTT
>TRBV29-1|NA|TRBJ1-1|NA
CSSRGRSTEAFF
TGCAGCTCCCGAGGTAGGAGCACTGAAGCTTTCTTT
>TRBV15|NA|TRBJ1-5|few
CATSSGRRQPQHF
TGTGCCACCAGCAGCGGACGGCGGCAGCCCCAGCATTTT
>TRBV5-1|NA|TRBJ1-1|NA
CASSKYASENTEAFF
TGCGCCAGCAGCAAATACGCAAGCGAGAACACTGAAGCTTTCTTT
>TRBV6-5|TRBD1|TRBJ2-7|NA
CASSYRQGANSYEQYF
TGTGCCAGCAGTTATAGACAGGGGGCGAACTCCTACGAGCAGTACTTC
>TRBV27|NA|TRBJ2-7|NA
CASSLRWGGYEQYF
TGTGCCAGCAGTTTAAGGTGGGGCGGCTACGAGCAGTACTTC
>TRBV5-8|NA|TRBJ2-5|NA
CASSPFGAGTQETQYF
TGTGCCAGCAGCCCCTTCGGGGCTGGGACGCAAGAGACCCAGTACTTC
>TRBV19|NA|TRBJ1-1|NA
CASSISGTNTEAFF
TGTGCCAGTAGTATTTCAGGCACTAACACTGAAGCTTTCTTT
>TRBV6-2/TRBV6-3|NA|TRBJ1-5|NA
CASSYSIRQTYQPQHF
TGTGCCAGCAGTTATTCTATTCGACAGACTTATCAGCCCCAGCATTTT
>TRBV2|TRBD1|TRBJ2-5|NA
CASRGGRGRETQYF
TGTGCCAGCAGAGGGGGCAGGGGGCGAGAGACCCAGTACTTC
>TRBV5-1|NA|TRBJ1-1|NA
CASSFDNLNTEAFF
TGCGCCAGCAGCTTTGACAATTTGAACACTGAAGCTTTCTTT
>TRBV7-2|NA|TRBJ1-1|NA
CASSLRGALGMNTEAFF
TGTGCCAGCAGCTTAAGGGGCGCCCTTGGTATGAACACTGAAGCTTTCTTT
>TRBV29-1|NA|TRBJ1-1|NA
CSVPKGSLAETEAFF
TGCAGCGTGCCTAAGGGGAGCCTGGCTGAGACTGAAGCTTTCTTT
>TRBV20-1|NA|TRBJ1-1|NA
CSARRHVEAFF
TGCAGTGCTAGACGACATGTGGAAGCTTTCTTT
>TRBV19|NA|TRBJ1-3|NA
CASSSRGLDSGNTIYF
TGTGCCAGTAGTTCCCGTGGACTGGACTCTGGAAACACCATATATTTT
>TRBV12-3/TRBV12-4|NA|TRBJ1-2|NA
CASSLRDGYTF
TGTGCCAGCAGTTTACGGGATGGCTACACCTTC
>TRBV2|NA|TRBJ2-5|NA
CASISNSQETQYF
TGTGCCAGCATATCCAACTCACAAGAGACCCAGTACTTC
>TRBV4-1|TRBD2|TRBJ2-5|NA
CASSPGTSGGAGYQETQYF
TGCGCCAGCAGCCCCGGGACTAGCGGGGGGGCGGGGTACCAAGAGACCCAGTACTTC
>TRBV7-2|NA|TRBJ2-5|NA
CASSLGGSHQETQYF
TGTGCCAGCAGCTTAGGAGGATCCCATCAAGAGACCCAGTACTTC
>TRBV5-4|NA|TRBJ1-6|NA
CASSGGPHSPLHF
TGTGCCAGCAGCGGGGGCCCGCATTCACCCCTCCACTTT
>TRBV7-8|TRBD1|TRBJ1-4|NA
CASSSPRDRGKLFF
TGTGCCAGCAGCTCACCCCGGGACAGAGGAAAACTGTTTTTT
>TRBV4-3|TRBD1|TRBJ1-4|NA
CASRGGRATNEKLFF
TGCGCCAGCAGAGGGGGCCGTGCAACTAATGAAAAACTGTTTTTT
>TRBV30|NA|TRBJ1-2|NA
CAWSKWGDGYTF
TGTGCCTGGTCAAAGTGGGGGGACGGCTACACCTTC
>TRBV9|NA|TRBJ1-1|few
CASSDLLEGSGTEAFF
TGTGCCAGCAGCGACCTTCTGGAGGGCTCGGGCACTGAAGCTTTCTTT
>TRBV5-6|NA|TRBJ1-2|few
CASSLLEVRGYTF
TGTGCCAGCAGCCTTCTCGAGGTGAGAGGCTACACCTTC
>TRBV29-1|TRBD1|TRBJ1-2|once
CSVGLNRGRFYGYTF
TGCAGCGTGGGACTTAACAGGGGGCGCTTCTATGGCTACACCTTC
>TRBV7-9|TRBD1|TRBJ1-2|NA
CASSLSTGNYGYTF
TGTGCCAGCAGCCTTTCGACAGGGAACTATGGCTACACCTTC
>TRBV9|NA|TRBJ2-2|NA
CASSPRVGAPHTGELFF
TGTGCCAGCAGCCCAAGGGTGGGGGCCCCCCACACCGGGGAGCTGTTTTTT
>TRBV10-1|NA|TRBJ2-1|NA
CASKGDSYNEQFF
TGCGCCAGCAAGGGGGACTCCTACAATGAGCAGTTCTTC